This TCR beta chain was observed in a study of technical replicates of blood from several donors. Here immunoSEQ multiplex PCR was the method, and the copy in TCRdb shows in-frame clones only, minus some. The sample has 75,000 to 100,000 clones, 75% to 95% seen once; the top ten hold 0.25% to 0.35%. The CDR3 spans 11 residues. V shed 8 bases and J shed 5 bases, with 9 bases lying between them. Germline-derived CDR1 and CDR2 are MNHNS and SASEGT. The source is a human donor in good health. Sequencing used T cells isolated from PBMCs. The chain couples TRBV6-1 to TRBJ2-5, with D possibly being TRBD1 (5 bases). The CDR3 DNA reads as TGTGCCAGCGTCAGGGCGGAGACCCAGTACTTC. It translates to CASVRAETQYF.